This T cell receptor beta chain was identified in a study of blood T cell repertoires in COVID-19. Study context: From the United States, Italy and Spain came samples of acute and convalescent COVID-19. PBMCs, B-cell-depleted T cells, or T cells provided the cDNA or gDNA that made up the material.

This clone was found a few times. How the authors handled the data: Nucleated cell counts were estimated from reference gene primer amplification. Assay: immunoSEQ multiplex PCR; the TCRdb copy retains only in-frame clones and omits some. That table supplies the V and J calls and clone size; D and trimming were determined from the DNA. Seen here are 100,000 or so clones, 85% observed once, and the top ten hold about 1.7%. Sample: peripheral blood. The source of this sequence is a woman between 65 and 79 years old with active or convalescent COVID-19.

CDR3 DNA: TGTGCCATCAGTGGAGGGGGCGCGGAAGAGACCCAGTACTTC. It translates to CAISGGGAEETQYF. This sequence joins TRBV10-3 and TRBJ2-5; 7 bases line up with TRBD1. Germline CDR1 reads ENHRY; CDR2 reads SYGVKD. This CDR3 contains 14 residues. With 4 bases clipped from V and 3 bases from J, the junction kept 5 bases outside the gene matches.